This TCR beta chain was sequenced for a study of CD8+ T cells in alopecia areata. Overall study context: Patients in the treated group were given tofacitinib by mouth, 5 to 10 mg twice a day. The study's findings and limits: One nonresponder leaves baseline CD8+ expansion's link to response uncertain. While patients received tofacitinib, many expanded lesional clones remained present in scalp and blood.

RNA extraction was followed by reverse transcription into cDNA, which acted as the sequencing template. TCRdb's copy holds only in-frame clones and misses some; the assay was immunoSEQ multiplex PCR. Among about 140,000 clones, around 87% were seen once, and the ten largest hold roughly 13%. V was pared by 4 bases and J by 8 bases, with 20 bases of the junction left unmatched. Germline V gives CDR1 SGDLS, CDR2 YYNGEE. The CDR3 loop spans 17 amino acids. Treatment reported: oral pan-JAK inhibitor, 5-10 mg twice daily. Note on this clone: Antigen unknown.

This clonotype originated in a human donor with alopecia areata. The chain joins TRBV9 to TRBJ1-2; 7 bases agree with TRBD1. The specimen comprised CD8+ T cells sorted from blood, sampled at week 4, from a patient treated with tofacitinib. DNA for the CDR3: TGTGCCAGCAGCAACCGGGACAGCGCCTATGTTTCTAGGGGCTACACCTTC. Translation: CASSNRDSAYVSRGYTF. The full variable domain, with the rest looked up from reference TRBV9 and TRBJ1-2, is DSGVTQTPKHLITATGQRVTLRCSPRSGDLSVYWYQQSLDQGLQFLIQYYNGEERAKGNILERFSAQQFPDLHSELNLSSLELGDSALYFCASSNRDSAYVSRGYTFGSGTRLTVV.